A selection of T cell receptor beta chains follows, all from one sample in a study of PD-1 blockade in classical Hodgkin lymphoma. Sequencing used immunoSEQ multiplex PCR; TCRdb keeps in-frame clones, though not all of them. Of about 21,000 clones in the sample, approximately 85% were seen once. The sample here was peripheral blood mononuclear cells (PBMCs), taken before the fourth cycle of nivolumab. These receptors originate from a human donor with classical Hodgkin lymphoma. The CDR3 runs from the conserved cysteine through the conserved F or W. D genes are given only for firm matches. Rows may omit the clone size; those that give it use once, few, many or a size class.

d_gene: TRBD1; len: 17; abundance: once; j_gene: TRBJ1-3; v_gene: TRBV9; CDR3nt: TGTGCCAGCAGCGTGACCCTTGGGACAGACGCAGCAAACACCATATATTTT; CDR3aa: CASSVTLGTDAANTIYF
d_gene: TRBD1; len: 15; abundance: -; j_gene: TRBJ2-3; v_gene: TRBV30; CDR3nt: TGTGCCTGGAGTCTCGGACAGGGGAAGCCAGATACGCAGTATTTT; CDR3aa: CAWSLGQGKPDTQYF
d_gene: -; len: 13; abundance: -; j_gene: TRBJ2-1; v_gene: TRBV4-1; CDR3nt: TGCGCCAGCAGCAGAGACAGGAACAATGAGCAGTTCTTC; CDR3aa: CASSRDRNNEQFF
d_gene: -; len: 11; abundance: -; j_gene: TRBJ2-5; v_gene: TRBV18; CDR3nt: TGTGCCAGCTCAGCTCAAGAGACCCAGTACTTC; CDR3aa: CASSAQETQYF
d_gene: -; len: 16; abundance: -; j_gene: TRBJ2-7; v_gene: TRBV27; CDR3nt: TGTGCCAGCAGTTTGGGGACAGCCGGGGGAACCTACGAGCAGTACTTC; CDR3aa: CASSLGTAGGTYEQYF
d_gene: -; len: 14; abundance: -; j_gene: TRBJ2-7; v_gene: TRBV6-5; CDR3nt: TGTGCCAGCAGTCGGGGCGGGAACTCCTACGAGCAGTACTTC; CDR3aa: CASSRGGNSYEQYF
d_gene: -; len: 14; abundance: -; j_gene: TRBJ2-3; v_gene: TRBV5-4; CDR3nt: TGTGCCAGCAGCTTGGCATCAATCACAGATACGCAGTATTTT; CDR3aa: CASSLASITDTQYF
d_gene: TRBD1; len: 14; abundance: -; j_gene: TRBJ2-7; v_gene: TRBV11-3; CDR3nt: TGTGCCAGCAGCAAAGGACAGGCCGCGGGCGAGCAGTACTTC; CDR3aa: CASSKGQAAGEQYF
d_gene: -; len: 13; abundance: -; j_gene: TRBJ2-4; v_gene: TRBV28; CDR3nt: TGTGCCAGCAGTTCTACAGGGCCCAACATTCAGTACTTC; CDR3aa: CASSSTGPNIQYF
d_gene: -; len: 13; abundance: -; j_gene: TRBJ2-3; v_gene: TRBV7-3; CDR3nt: TGTGCCAGCAGCTTAGGGGGGCCAGATACGCAGTATTTT; CDR3aa: CASSLGGPDTQYF
d_gene: TRBD1; len: 15; abundance: -; j_gene: TRBJ1-3; v_gene: TRBV28; CDR3nt: TGTGCCGGCGACAGGGATTCATCCTCTGGAAACACCATATATTTT; CDR3aa: CAGDRDSSSGNTIYF
d_gene: -; len: 13; abundance: -; j_gene: TRBJ1-2; v_gene: TRBV7-2; CDR3nt: TGTGCCAGCAGAATCGGTGGGAGCTATGGCTACACCTTC; CDR3aa: CASRIGGSYGYTF
d_gene: -; len: 13; abundance: few; j_gene: TRBJ2-7; v_gene: TRBV2; CDR3nt: TGTGCCAGCAGTGAAGGGACAAAACTCGAGCAGTACTTC; CDR3aa: CASSEGTKLEQYF
d_gene: TRBD1; len: 16; abundance: once; j_gene: TRBJ2-3; v_gene: TRBV27; CDR3nt: TGTGCCAGCAGTTTGGACAGGGGGCTTAGCACAGATACGCAGTATTTT; CDR3aa: CASSLDRGLSTDTQYF
d_gene: TRBD1; len: 15; abundance: -; j_gene: TRBJ1-3; v_gene: TRBV28; CDR3nt: TGTGCCAGCAGTCCCCAGGGGGCGCAGGGAAACACCATATATTTT; CDR3aa: CASSPQGAQGNTIYF
d_gene: -; len: 15; abundance: -; j_gene: TRBJ2-6; v_gene: TRBV7-2; CDR3nt: TGTGCCAGCAGCTTAGACAACTCTGGGGCCAACGTCCTGACTTTC; CDR3aa: CASSLDNSGANVLTF
d_gene: TRBD2; len: 16; abundance: once; j_gene: TRBJ2-1; v_gene: TRBV19; CDR3nt: TGTGCCAGTACCACCCAACTAGCGGGGGGCGACAATGAGCAGTTCTTC; CDR3aa: CASTTQLAGGDNEQFF
d_gene: TRBD1; len: 15; abundance: -; j_gene: TRBJ2-1; v_gene: TRBV5-6; CDR3nt: TGTGCCAGCAGCCCCGGGACAGGGGGTCTCAATGAGCAGTTCTTC; CDR3aa: CASSPGTGGLNEQFF
d_gene: -; len: 13; abundance: -; j_gene: TRBJ2-1; v_gene: TRBV7-9; CDR3nt: TGTGCCAGCAGCGTGGATTCGTACAATGAGCAGTTCTTC; CDR3aa: CASSVDSYNEQFF
d_gene: -; len: 16; abundance: -; j_gene: TRBJ2-7; v_gene: TRBV27; CDR3nt: TGTGCCAGCAGTTTATCGGCCGGGACACTCTCCTACGAGCAGTACTTC; CDR3aa: CASSLSAGTLSYEQYF
d_gene: -; len: 11; abundance: -; j_gene: TRBJ2-1; v_gene: TRBV4-3; CDR3nt: TGCGCCAGCAGCCAAGGGCCTGAGCAGTTCTTC; CDR3aa: CASSQGPEQFF
d_gene: -; len: 14; abundance: -; j_gene: TRBJ1-1; v_gene: TRBV2; CDR3nt: TGTGCCAGCAGTGAAAGGGTCCTGAACACTGAAGCTTTCTTT; CDR3aa: CASSERVLNTEAFF
d_gene: -; len: 15; abundance: -; j_gene: TRBJ2-3; v_gene: TRBV6-5; CDR3nt: TGTGCCAGCAGTTACTCGCGCCAGTCCCCAGATACGCAGTATTTT; CDR3aa: CASSYSRQSPDTQYF
d_gene: TRBD1; len: 13; abundance: -; j_gene: TRBJ2-7; v_gene: TRBV7-2; CDR3nt: TGTGCCAGCAGCTTGGACAGGGACCACGAGCAGTACTTC; CDR3aa: CASSLDRDHEQYF
d_gene: TRBD1; len: 15; abundance: -; j_gene: TRBJ2-7; v_gene: TRBV11-2; CDR3nt: TGTGCCAGCAGCTTAGACCGGGACAGGGTCCACGAGCAGTACTTC; CDR3aa: CASSLDRDRVHEQYF
d_gene: -; len: 14; abundance: -; j_gene: TRBJ1-5; v_gene: TRBV4-1; CDR3nt: TGCGCCAGCAGCCAAGGGAGCCTAAACCAGCCCCAGCATTTT; CDR3aa: CASSQGSLNQPQHF
d_gene: TRBD1; len: 15; abundance: -; j_gene: TRBJ2-1; v_gene: TRBV27; CDR3nt: TGTGCCAGCAGTTCCCGGACAGGGGCGTTCAATGAGCAGTTCTTC; CDR3aa: CASSSRTGAFNEQFF
d_gene: -; len: 16; abundance: -; j_gene: TRBJ2-2; v_gene: TRBV10-3; CDR3nt: TGTGCCATCAGTGAGTCCCAGGGGTTTGACACCGGGGAGCTGTTTTTT; CDR3aa: CAISESQGFDTGELFF
d_gene: -; len: 13; abundance: -; j_gene: TRBJ2-4; v_gene: TRBV7-6; CDR3nt: TGTGCCAGCAGCTTAGCGATTGGGGGCATTCAGTACTTC; CDR3aa: CASSLAIGGIQYF
d_gene: -; len: 12; abundance: -; j_gene: TRBJ2-5; v_gene: TRBV11-2; CDR3nt: TGTGCCAGCAGCTTAGGACAGGCTCCACAGTACTTC; CDR3aa: CASSLGQAPQYF
d_gene: -; len: 12; abundance: -; j_gene: TRBJ2-7; v_gene: TRBV5-8; CDR3nt: TGTGCCAGCAGCTTGGTTCCCTACGAGCAGTACTTC; CDR3aa: CASSLVPYEQYF
d_gene: -; len: 13; abundance: few; j_gene: TRBJ2-3; v_gene: TRBV29-1; CDR3nt: TGCAGCGTTGTACGGGATGGTGGAGATACGCAGTATTTT; CDR3aa: CSVVRDGGDTQYF
d_gene: TRBD1; len: 16; abundance: once; j_gene: TRBJ1-2; v_gene: TRBV9; CDR3nt: TGTGCCAGCAGCGTGAGTTACCGAGGACAGGGGGATGGCTACACCTTC; CDR3aa: CASSVSYRGQGDGYTF
d_gene: -; len: 13; abundance: -; j_gene: TRBJ1-1; v_gene: TRBV9; CDR3nt: TGTGCCAGCAGCCCCTCGGGGGGTACTGAAGCTTTCTTT; CDR3aa: CASSPSGGTEAFF
d_gene: -; len: 17; abundance: -; j_gene: TRBJ2-5; v_gene: TRBV4-2; CDR3nt: TGTGCCAGCAGCCAAGGTCGGTGGGGGGACAGACAAGAGACCCAGTACTTC; CDR3aa: CASSQGRWGDRQETQYF
d_gene: -; len: 14; abundance: -; j_gene: TRBJ1-2; v_gene: TRBV6-5; CDR3nt: TGTGCCAGCAGTTACTCGGGCGGGAACTATGGCTACACCTTC; CDR3aa: CASSYSGGNYGYTF
d_gene: TRBD1; len: 15; abundance: -; j_gene: TRBJ2-1; v_gene: TRBV27; CDR3nt: TGTGCCAGCAGTTTGATGGGACAGGGGATCAATGAGCAGTTCTTC; CDR3aa: CASSLMGQGINEQFF
d_gene: -; len: 14; abundance: -; j_gene: TRBJ1-2; v_gene: TRBV6-6; CDR3nt: TGTGCCAGCAGTTACTCGAACCTACCCTATGGCTACACCTTC; CDR3aa: CASSYSNLPYGYTF
d_gene: TRBD1; len: 18; abundance: -; j_gene: TRBJ2-6; v_gene: TRBV18; CDR3nt: TGTGCCAGCTCACCGTGGACAGGGGCTGGCTCTGGGGCCAACGTCCTGACTTTC; CDR3aa: CASSPWTGAGSGANVLTF
d_gene: -; len: 12; abundance: -; j_gene: TRBJ1-4; v_gene: TRBV6-6; CDR3nt: TGTGCCAGCAGTTACTCGGGTGAAAAACTGTTTTTT; CDR3aa: CASSYSGEKLFF
d_gene: TRBD2; len: 14; abundance: -; j_gene: TRBJ2-5; v_gene: TRBV30; CDR3nt: TGTGCCTGGGACCCCCGGGGGGGGCGGGAGACCCAGTACTTC; CDR3aa: CAWDPRGGRETQYF
d_gene: -; len: 12; abundance: -; j_gene: TRBJ1-1; v_gene: TRBV7-9; CDR3nt: TGTGCCAGCAGCTTAGAAGGGGCTGAAGCTTTCTTT; CDR3aa: CASSLEGAEAFF